The text below deals with one T cell receptor (beta chain). Vbeta (60) and Jbeta (13) primers were used in the PCR. Original methodology: In a later analysis, of 79 million or so unique beta chains, some 10 million appeared in at least two donors. Only in-frame clones appear in the TCRdb table, and some are missing; sequencing was by immunoSEQ multiplex PCR. V and J calls and clone size follow that table, whereas D and trimming were derived from the DNA. The sample consists of about 100,000 clones, roughly three quarters of them appearing once. This sample was included in a study of cytomegalovirus exposure and HLA in healthy donors. The germline V gene has CDR1 MNHEY and CDR2 SVGAGI. This CDR3 comprises 13 residues. Germline trimming cut 5 bases from V and 8 bases from J; bases unmatched to any gene: 8.

The sequenced sample was PBMCs. J is TRBJ1-2 and V is TRBV6-5; 7 bases line up with TRBD1. This clonotype originated in a woman aged 55-69 years in good health and CMV-seronegative. CDR3 region: CASSPTGPGGYTF. As DNA, the CDR3 is TGTGCCAGCAGTCCGACAGGGCCAGGAGGCTACACCTTC.